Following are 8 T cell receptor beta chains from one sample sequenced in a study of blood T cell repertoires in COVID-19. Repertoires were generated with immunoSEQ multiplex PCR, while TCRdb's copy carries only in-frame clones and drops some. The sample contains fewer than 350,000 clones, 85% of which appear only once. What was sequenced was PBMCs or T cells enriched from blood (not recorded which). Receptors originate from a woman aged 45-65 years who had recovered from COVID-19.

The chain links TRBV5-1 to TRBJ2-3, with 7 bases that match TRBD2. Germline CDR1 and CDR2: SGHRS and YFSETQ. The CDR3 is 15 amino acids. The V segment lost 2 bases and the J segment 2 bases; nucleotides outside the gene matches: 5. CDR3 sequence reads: CASSLFGDYTDTQYF. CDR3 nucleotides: TGCGCCAGCAGCTTATTCGGGGACTACACAGATACGCAGTATTTT.

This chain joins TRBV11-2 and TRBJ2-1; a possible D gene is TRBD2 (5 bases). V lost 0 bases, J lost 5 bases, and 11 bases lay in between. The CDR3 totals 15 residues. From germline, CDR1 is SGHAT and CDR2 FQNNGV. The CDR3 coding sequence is TGTGCCAGCAGCTTAGAATATCGGAGGAACAATGAGCAGTTCTTC. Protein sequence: CASSLEYRRNNEQFF.

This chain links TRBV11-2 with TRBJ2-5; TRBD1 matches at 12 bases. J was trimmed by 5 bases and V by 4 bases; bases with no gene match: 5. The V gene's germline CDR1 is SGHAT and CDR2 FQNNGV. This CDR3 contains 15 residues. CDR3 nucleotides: TGTGCCAGCAGCTGGGACAGGGGGCTTTGGGAGACCCAGTACTTC. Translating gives CASSWDRGLWETQYF.

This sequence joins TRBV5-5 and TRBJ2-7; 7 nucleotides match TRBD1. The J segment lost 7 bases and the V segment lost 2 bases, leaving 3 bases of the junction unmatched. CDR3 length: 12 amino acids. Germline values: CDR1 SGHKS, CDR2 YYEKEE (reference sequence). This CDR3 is CASSFDRAEQYF. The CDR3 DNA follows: TGTGCCAGCAGCTTTGACAGGGCAGAGCAGTACTTC.

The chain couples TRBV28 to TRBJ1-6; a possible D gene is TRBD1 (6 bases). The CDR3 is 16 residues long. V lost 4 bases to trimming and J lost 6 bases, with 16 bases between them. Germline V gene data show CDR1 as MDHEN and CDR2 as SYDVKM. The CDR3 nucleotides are TGTGCCAGCAGTTCGGGCCTACAGGGCCGTAATTCACCCCTCCACTTT. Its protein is CASSSGLQGRNSPLHF.

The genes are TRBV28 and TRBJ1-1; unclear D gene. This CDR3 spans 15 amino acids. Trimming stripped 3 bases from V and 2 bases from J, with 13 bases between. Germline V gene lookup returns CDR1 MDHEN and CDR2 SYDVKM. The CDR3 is CASSLSNRVNTEAFF. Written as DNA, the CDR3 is TGTGCCAGCAGTTTGTCTAATCGGGTAAACACTGAAGCTTTCTTT.

The CDR3 nucleotides read TGTGCCAGCAGCTCAACAGGGGAGCAGTACTTC. Residues: CASSSTGEQYF. The V gene is TRBV5-6, the J gene TRBJ2-7; a possible D gene is TRBD1 (6 bases). CDR1 and CDR2 from the germline V gene are SGHDT and YYEEEE. Trimming pared 3 bases from V and 7 bases from J, leaving 8 bases between. This CDR3 has 11 amino acids.

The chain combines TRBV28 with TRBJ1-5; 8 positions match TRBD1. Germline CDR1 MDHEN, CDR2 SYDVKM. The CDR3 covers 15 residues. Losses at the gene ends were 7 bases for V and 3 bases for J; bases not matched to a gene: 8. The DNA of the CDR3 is TGTGCCAGCAACGGCGCAGGGGGCTTCAATCAGCCCCAGCATTTT. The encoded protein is CASNGAGGFNQPQHF.